These 8 T cell receptor beta chains were sequenced from one sample in a study of blood T cell repertoires in COVID-19. Libraries were prepared by immunoSEQ multiplex PCR; TCRdb keeps only in-frame clonotypes and omits some of them. The table records approximately 210,000 clones, around 90% of them present only once. Sequencing was carried out using PBMCs or T cells enriched from blood (not recorded which). These receptors came from a woman aged 50 to 65 with acute COVID-19.

The chain links TRBV19 to TRBJ2-5, with TRBD1 identical over 7 bases. This CDR3 contains 15 residues. V trimming: 6 bases; J trimming: 2 bases; junction bases outside the gene matches: 9. CDR1 LNHDA and CDR2 SQIVND come from the germline V gene (reference sequence). The CDR3 nucleotides read TGTGCCAGTAGCCAGACAGGGCTTCTTCAAGAGACCCAGTACTTC. This sequence encodes CASSQTGLLQETQYF.

The table lists this clone with a count of one. The rearrangement joins TRBV7-2 to TRBJ1-2, with TRBD1 as a possible D gene (6 bases). In germline, CDR1 is SGHTA, CDR2 FQGNSA. V lost 0 bases to trimming and J lost 4 bases, with 18 bases between them. The CDR3 is 17 residues long. CDR3 nucleotides: TGTGCCAGCAGCTTAGCCTCCCGGGGGGGGCTAGCCTATGGCTACACCTTC. It encodes CASSLASRGGLAYGYTF.

J is TRBJ2-3 and V is TRBV18, with a weak D call TRBD1 (5 bases). The V gene's germline CDR1 is KGHSH and CDR2 LQKENI. V lost 4 bases and J 3 bases, leaving 8 bases between the germline ends. CDR3 length: 13 amino acids. CDR3: CASSQDKTDTQYF. The CDR3 DNA reads TGTGCCAGCTCACAGGACAAGACAGATACGCAGTATTTT. Full variable domain (rest looked up from reference TRBV18 and TRBJ2-3): NAGVMQNPRHLVRRRGQEARLRCSPMKGHSHVYWYRQLPEEGLKFMVYLQKENIIDESGMPKERFSAEFPKEGPSILRIQQVVRGDSAAYFCASSQDKTDTQYFGPGTRLTVL.

This clone has only one observation. V is TRBV12-5 and J is TRBJ1-5; D is perhaps TRBD1 (5 bases). The CDR3 spans 13 residues. Germline CDR1 is LGHNT and CDR2 is FRNRAP. With 7 bases removed from V and 2 bases from J, the gap between germline ends came to 9 bases. CDR3 in amino acids: CASAPGGNQPQHF. Written as DNA, the CDR3 is TGTGCTAGTGCTCCGGGGGGCAATCAGCCCCAGCATTTT.

This clone was observed a few times. The V and J genes are TRBV9 and TRBJ2-1; 11 nucleotides match TRBD2. Per germline, CDR1 SGDLS and CDR2 YYNGEE. V shed 4 bases, J shed 0 bases, and the junction held 12 bases outside the gene matches. CDR3 length: 19 amino acids. CDR3 in amino acids: CASSSPPGLAASSYNEQFF. In nucleotides, the CDR3 is TGTGCCAGCAGCTCACCCCCGGGACTAGCGGCTAGCTCCTACAATGAGCAGTTCTTC. The entire variable domain, with the rest obtained from reference TRBV9 and TRBJ2-1, is as follows: DSGVTQTPKHLITATGQRVTLRCSPRSGDLSVYWYQQSLDQGLQFLIQYYNGEERAKGNILERFSAQQFPDLHSELNLSSLELGDSALYFCASSSPPGLAASSYNEQFFGPGTRLTVL.

The rearrangement links TRBV28 to TRBJ2-7, with D perhaps matching TRBD2 (7 bases). V was shortened by 1 base and J by 7 bases, with 32 bases between the two germline ends. The CDR3 consists of 20 residues. Germline CDR1 and CDR2: MDHEN and SYDVKM. The CDR3 nucleotides are TGTGCCAGCAGTTTATTCGGCCACGGGGGGCGAGGGCTCTACAACATAGAGCAGTACTTC. This encodes CASSLFGHGGRGLYNIEQYF.

In this sample, this clone turned up a few times. This chain links TRBV9 with TRBJ2-3; the match to TRBD2 covers 9 bases. This CDR3 has 15 amino acids. The trim removed 6 bases at V and 1 base at J, leaving 6 bases unmatched. Germline V gene sequence: CDR1 SGDLS, CDR2 YYNGEE. This CDR3 reads CASTPRLAGTDTQYF. The CDR3 DNA sequence: TGTGCCAGCACCCCTAGACTAGCGGGCACAGATACGCAGTATTTT.

The chain is built from TRBV19 and TRBJ2-3, with TRBD1 as a possible D gene (6 bases). Germline V gene lookup returns CDR1 LNHDA and CDR2 SQIVND (reference sequence). V lost 8 bases and J 5 bases, leaving 23 bases between the germline ends. This CDR3 has 16 residues. Written as DNA, the CDR3 is TGTGCCAGTTTACAGGGTGCTGGGCCAGGAGGAGATACGCAGTATTTT. Its translation is CASLQGAGPGGDTQYF. The whole variable domain, remainder taken from reference TRBV19 and TRBJ2-3, is DGGITQSPKYLFRKEGQNVTLSCEQNLNHDAMYWYRQDPGQGLRLIYYSQIVNDFQKGDIAEGYSVSREKKESFPLTVTSAQKNPTAFYLCASLQGAGPGGDTQYFGPGTRLTVL.